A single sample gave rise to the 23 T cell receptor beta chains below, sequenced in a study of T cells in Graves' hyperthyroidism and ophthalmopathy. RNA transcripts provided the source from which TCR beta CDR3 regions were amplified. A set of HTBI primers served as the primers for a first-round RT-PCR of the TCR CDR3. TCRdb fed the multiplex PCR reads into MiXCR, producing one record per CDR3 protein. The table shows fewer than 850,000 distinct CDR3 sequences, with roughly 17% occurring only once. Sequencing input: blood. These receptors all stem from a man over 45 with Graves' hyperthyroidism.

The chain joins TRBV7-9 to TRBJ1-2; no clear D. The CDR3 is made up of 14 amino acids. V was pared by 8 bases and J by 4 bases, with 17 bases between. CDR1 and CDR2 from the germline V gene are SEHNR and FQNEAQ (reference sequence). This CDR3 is CASGVEAEFYGYTF. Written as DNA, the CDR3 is TGTGCCAGCGGGGTGGAGGCGGAATTCTATGGCTACACCTTC.

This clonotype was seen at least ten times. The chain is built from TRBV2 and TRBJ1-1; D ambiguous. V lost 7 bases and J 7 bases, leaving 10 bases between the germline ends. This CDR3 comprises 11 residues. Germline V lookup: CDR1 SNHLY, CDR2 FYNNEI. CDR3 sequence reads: CASTPPVEAFF. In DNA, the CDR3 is TGTGCCAGCACTCCCCCGGTTGAAGCTTTCTTT.

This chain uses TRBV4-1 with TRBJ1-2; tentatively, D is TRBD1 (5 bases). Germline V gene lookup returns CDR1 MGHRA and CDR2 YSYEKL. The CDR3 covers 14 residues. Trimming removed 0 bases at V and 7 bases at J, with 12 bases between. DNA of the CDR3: TGCGCCAGCAGCCAAGACCCTGGGACGTTTGGCTACACCTTC. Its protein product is CASSQDPGTFGYTF.

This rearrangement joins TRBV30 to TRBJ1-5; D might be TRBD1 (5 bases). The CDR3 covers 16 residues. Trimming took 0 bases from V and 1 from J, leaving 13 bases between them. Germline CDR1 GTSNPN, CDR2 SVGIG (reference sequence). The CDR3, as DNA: TGTGCCTGGAGTGTAGGGGACTACGGGAGCAATCAGCCCCAGCATTTT. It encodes CAWSVGDYGSNQPQHF.

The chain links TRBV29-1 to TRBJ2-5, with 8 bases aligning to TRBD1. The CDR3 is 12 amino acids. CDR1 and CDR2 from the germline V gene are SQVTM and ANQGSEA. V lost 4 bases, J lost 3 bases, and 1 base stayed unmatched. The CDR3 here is CSVGQGKETQYF. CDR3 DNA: TGCAGCGTTGGACAGGGGAAAGAGACCCAGTACTTC.

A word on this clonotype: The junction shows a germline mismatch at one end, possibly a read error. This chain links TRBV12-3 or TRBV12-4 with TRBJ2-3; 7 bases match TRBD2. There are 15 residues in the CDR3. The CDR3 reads CVSRDLAGVTDTQYF. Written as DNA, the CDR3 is TGTGTCAGCAGAGACCTGGCGGGAGTAACAGATACGCAGTATTTT.

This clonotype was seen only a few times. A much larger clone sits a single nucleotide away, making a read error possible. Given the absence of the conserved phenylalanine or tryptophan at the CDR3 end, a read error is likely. The CDR3 sequence: CASSLEFITEAFL. The CDR3 DNA sequence: TGTGCCAGCAGCTTAGAGTTCATCACTGAAGCTTTCCTT. The chain joins TRBV7-2 to TRBJ1-1; D gene unclear. The CDR3 consists of 13 residues. V lost 1 base and J lost 4, with 7 bases in between. Germline V gene lookup returns CDR1 SGHTA and CDR2 FQGNSA.

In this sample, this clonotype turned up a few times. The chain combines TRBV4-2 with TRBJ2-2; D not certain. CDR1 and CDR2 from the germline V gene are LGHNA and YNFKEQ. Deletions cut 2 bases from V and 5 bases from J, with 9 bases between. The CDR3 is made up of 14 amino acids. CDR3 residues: CASSQWIATGELFF. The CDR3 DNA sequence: TGTGCCAGCAGCCAATGGATCGCGACCGGGGAGCTGTTTTTT.

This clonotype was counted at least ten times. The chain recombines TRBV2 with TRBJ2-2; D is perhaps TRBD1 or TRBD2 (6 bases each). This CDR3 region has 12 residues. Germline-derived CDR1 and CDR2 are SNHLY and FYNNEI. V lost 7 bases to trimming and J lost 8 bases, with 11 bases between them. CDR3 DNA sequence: TGTGCCAGCATCCGGGGGCGAGGGGAGCTGTTTTTT. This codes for CASIRGRGELFF.

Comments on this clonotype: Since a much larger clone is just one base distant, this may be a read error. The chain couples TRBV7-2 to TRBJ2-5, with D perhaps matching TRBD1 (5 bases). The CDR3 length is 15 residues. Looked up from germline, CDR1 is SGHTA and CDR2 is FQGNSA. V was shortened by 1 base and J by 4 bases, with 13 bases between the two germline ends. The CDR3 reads CASSLVRSRGETQYF. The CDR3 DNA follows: TGTGCCAGCAGCTTAGTGCGAAGTAGGGGAGAGACCCAGTACTTC.

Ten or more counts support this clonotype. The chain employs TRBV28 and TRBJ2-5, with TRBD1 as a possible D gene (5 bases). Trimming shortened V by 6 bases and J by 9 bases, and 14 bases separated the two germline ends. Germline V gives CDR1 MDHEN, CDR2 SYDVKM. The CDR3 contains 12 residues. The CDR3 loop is CASSLRGLSQYF. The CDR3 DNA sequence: TGTGCCAGCAGCCTTAGGGGTCTGTCCCAGTACTTC.

CDR3 sequence: CASSLGRRGEQMDTQYF. CDR3 in DNA: TGTGCCAGCAGCTTAGGTCGACGGGGGGAACAGATGGATACGCAGTATTTT. The chain carries TRBV7-9 and TRBJ2-3, with 7 bases fitting TRBD2. CDR1 and CDR2 from the germline V gene are SEHNR and FQNEAQ (reference sequence). This CDR3 contains 17 residues. The V gene end was trimmed by 1 base and the J gene end by 6 bases; junction bases not matched to a gene: 13.

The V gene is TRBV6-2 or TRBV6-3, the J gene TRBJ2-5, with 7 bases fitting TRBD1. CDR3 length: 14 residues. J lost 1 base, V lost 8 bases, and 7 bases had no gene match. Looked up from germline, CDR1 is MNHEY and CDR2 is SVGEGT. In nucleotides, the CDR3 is TGTGCCAGCGGACGACAGGGATTCCAAGAGACCCAGTACTTC. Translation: CASGRQGFQETQYF.

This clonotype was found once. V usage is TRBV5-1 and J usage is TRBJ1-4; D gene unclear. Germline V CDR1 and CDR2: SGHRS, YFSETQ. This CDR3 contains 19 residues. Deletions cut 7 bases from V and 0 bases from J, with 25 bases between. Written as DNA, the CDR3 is TGCGCCAGCGCACCATCCGGGTTCCCGGATTTATCAACTAATGAAAAACTGTTTTTT. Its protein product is CASAPSGFPDLSTNEKLFF.

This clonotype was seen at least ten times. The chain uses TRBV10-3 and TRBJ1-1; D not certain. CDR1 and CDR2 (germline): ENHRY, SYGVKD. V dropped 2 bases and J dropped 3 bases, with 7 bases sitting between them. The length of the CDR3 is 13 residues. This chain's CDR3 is CAISEGSHTEAFF. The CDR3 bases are TGTGCCATCAGTGAGGGCTCTCACACTGAAGCTTTCTTT.

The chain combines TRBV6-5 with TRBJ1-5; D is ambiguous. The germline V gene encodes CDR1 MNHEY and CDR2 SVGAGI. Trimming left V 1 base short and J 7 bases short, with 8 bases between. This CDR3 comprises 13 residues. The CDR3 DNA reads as TGTGCCAGCAGTTACTACCCCTGGCAGCCCCAGCATTTT. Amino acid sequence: CASSYYPWQPQHF.

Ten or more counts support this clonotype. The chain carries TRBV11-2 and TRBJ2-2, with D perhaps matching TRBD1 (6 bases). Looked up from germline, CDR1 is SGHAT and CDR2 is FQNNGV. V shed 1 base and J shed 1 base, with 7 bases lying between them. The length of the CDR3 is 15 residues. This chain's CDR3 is CASSLGQVNTGELFF. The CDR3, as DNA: TGTGCCAGCAGCTTAGGACAGGTGAACACCGGGGAGCTGTTTTTT.

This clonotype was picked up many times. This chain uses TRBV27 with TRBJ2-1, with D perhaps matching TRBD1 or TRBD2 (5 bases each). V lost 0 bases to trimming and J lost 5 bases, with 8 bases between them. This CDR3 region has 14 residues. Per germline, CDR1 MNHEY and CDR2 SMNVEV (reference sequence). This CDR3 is CASSLSGPNNEQFF. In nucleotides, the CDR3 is TGTGCCAGCAGTTTATCGGGACCAAACAATGAGCAGTTCTTC.

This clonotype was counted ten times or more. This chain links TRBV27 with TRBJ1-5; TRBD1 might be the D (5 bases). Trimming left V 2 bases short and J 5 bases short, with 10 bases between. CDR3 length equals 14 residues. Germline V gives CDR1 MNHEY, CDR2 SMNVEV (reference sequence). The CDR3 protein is CASSLQGFYQPQHF. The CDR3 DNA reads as TGTGCCAGCAGTTTACAGGGTTTCTATCAGCCCCAGCATTTT.

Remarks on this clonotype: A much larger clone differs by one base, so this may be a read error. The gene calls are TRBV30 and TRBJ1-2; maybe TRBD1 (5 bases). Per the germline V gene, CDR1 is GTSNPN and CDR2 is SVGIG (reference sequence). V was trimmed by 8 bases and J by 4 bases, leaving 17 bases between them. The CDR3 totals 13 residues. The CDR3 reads CAGWRGPIYGYTF. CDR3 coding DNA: TGTGCCGGTTGGAGGGGCCCGATCTATGGCTACACCTTC.

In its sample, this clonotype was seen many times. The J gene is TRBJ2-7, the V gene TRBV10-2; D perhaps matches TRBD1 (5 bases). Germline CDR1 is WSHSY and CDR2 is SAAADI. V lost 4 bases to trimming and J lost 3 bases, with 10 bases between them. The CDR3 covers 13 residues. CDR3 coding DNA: TGCGCCAGCAGTGTTGGACATCTCTACGAGCAGTACTTC. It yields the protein CASSVGHLYEQYF.

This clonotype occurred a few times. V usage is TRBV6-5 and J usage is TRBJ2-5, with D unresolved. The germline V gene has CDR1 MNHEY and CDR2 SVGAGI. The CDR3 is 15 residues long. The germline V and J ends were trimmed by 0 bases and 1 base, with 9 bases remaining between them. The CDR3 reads CASSYSIQIQETQYF. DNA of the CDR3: TGTGCCAGCAGTTACTCGATTCAAATCCAAGAGACCCAGTACTTC.

In DNA form, the CDR3 reads TGCGCCAGCAGCCAATGGGAGTACGGGCCAAATGAAAAACTGTTTTTT. This encodes CASSQWEYGPNEKLFF. V gene TRBV5-1 combines with J gene TRBJ1-4; D gene unclear. The CDR3 is 16 residues long. V was pared by 4 bases and J by 5 bases, with 18 bases between. Germline-derived CDR1 and CDR2 are SGHRS and YFSETQ.